The T cell receptor beta chain under discussion was sequenced for a study of technical replicates of blood from a few donors. Repertoires were generated with immunoSEQ multiplex PCR, while TCRdb's copy carries only in-frame clones and drops some. The sample lists 60,000 to 80,000 clones, 90% to 95% seen once, with around 4.5% in the top ten. This clone showed up just a few times. CDR1 and CDR2 (germline): LNHDA, SQIVND (reference sequence). The germline V and J ends were trimmed by 5 bases and 0 bases, with 7 bases remaining between them. This CDR3 is 13 amino acids long. Input material: PBMCs. The TCR was taken from a human donor in good health. Some clones in this sample may be carry-over from other donors' samples. The rearrangement joins TRBV19 to TRBJ1-1; D is undetermined. CDR3 DNA sequence: TGTGCCAGTAGTTTGACACTGAACACTGAAGCTTTCTTT. This gives the protein CASSLTLNTEAFF.